This passage covers 17 T cell receptor beta chains from one sample sequenced in a study of T cells in localized non-small cell lung cancer. Data came from immunoSEQ multiplex PCR; TCRdb stores just in-frame clones and leaves some out. The sample contains 30,000 to 40,000 clones, roughly 75% of which appear only once. This material consisted of peripheral blood, taken before any cancer treatment. Receptor source: a male donor older than 55 with stage II squamous cell lung carcinoma.

This clone appeared a few times. The rearrangement uses TRBV19 and TRBJ2-1, with D perhaps TRBD1 (5 bases). This CDR3 region has 13 residues. V was pared by 3 bases and J by 6 bases, with 9 bases between. Germline CDR1 is LNHDA and CDR2 is SQIVND (reference sequence). The CDR3 nucleotides are TGTGCCAGTAGTATTGCAGGGCGCAATGAGCAGTTCTTC. It yields the protein CASSIAGRNEQFF.

The rearrangement links TRBV29-1 to TRBJ2-1; no firm D call. Germline CDR1 SQVTM, CDR2 ANQGSEA. CDR3 length: 14 residues. Trimming removed 4 bases from V and 0 bases from J, with 10 bases in between. CDR3 sequence reads: CSVGHALSYNEQFF. The CDR3 DNA follows: TGCAGCGTTGGTCATGCCCTCTCCTACAATGAGCAGTTCTTC.

This clone has only a few counts. The V and J genes are TRBV11-2 and TRBJ2-3, with unresolved D. This CDR3 spans 16 amino acids. Per germline, CDR1 SGHAT and CDR2 FQNNGV. The V end was cut by 4 bases, the J end by 3 bases, with 17 bases between. CDR3: CASSSRVERTTDTQYF. CDR3 bases: TGTGCCAGCAGCTCCCGGGTCGAGCGTACAACAGATACGCAGTATTTT. Filled out from reference TRBV11-2 and TRBJ2-3, the complete variable domain reads EAGVAQSPRYKIIEKRQSVAFWCNPISGHATLYWYQQILGQGPKLLIQFQNNGVVDDSQLPKDRFSAERLKGVDSTLKIQPAKLEDSAVYLCASSSRVERTTDTQYFGPGTRLTVL.

CDR3 amino acids: CSVGASYEQYF. The CDR3 bases are TGCAGCGTTGGGGCCTCCTACGAGCAGTACTTC. The chain combines TRBV29-1 with TRBJ2-7; unclear D gene. The CDR3 totals 11 residues. The V end lost 4 bases, the J end lost 0 bases, and 4 bases lay between the germline ends. Germline assignment: CDR1 SQVTM and CDR2 ANQGSEA.

This clone was seen only once. This sample also contains other DNA sequences that code for the same CDR3. The genes are TRBV12-5 and TRBJ2-3; D unresolved. CDR3 size: 12 residues. Trimming took off 5 bases at V and 2 bases at J, with 5 bases between the two ends. Looked up from germline, CDR1 is LGHNT and CDR2 is FRNRAP. CDR3 sequence reads: CASGPDTDTQYF. The CDR3, as DNA: TGTGCTAGTGGTCCGGACACAGATACGCAGTATTTT.

CDR3 sequence: CASSSHDRSPYEQYF. In nucleotides, the CDR3 is TGTGCCAGCAGTTCTCATGACAGGTCTCCCTACGAGCAGTACTTC. The V and J genes are TRBV6-6 and TRBJ2-7, with TRBD1 as a possible D gene (6 bases). Germline CDR1 is MNHNY and CDR2 is SVGAGI (reference sequence). This CDR3 has 15 amino acids. V was pared by 4 bases and J by 2 bases, with 15 bases between.

In DNA, the CDR3 is TGTGCCAGTAGTATCCTCCAGGGCGTTGAAGCTTTCTTT. This codes for CASSILQGVEAFF. The genes are TRBV19 and TRBJ1-1, with D perhaps TRBD1 (5 bases). Germline V CDR1 and CDR2: LNHDA, SQIVND (reference sequence). V was trimmed by 3 bases and J by 7 bases, leaving 12 bases between them. CDR3 length: 13 residues.

The chain is built from TRBV4-1 and TRBJ2-7, with D perhaps matching TRBD2 (5 bases). The V gene's germline CDR1 is MGHRA and CDR2 YSYEKL. The V gene lost 6 bases and the J gene lost 1 base, with 10 bases spanning the gap. This CDR3 comprises 13 residues. DNA of the CDR3: TGCGCCAGCAGTCTGGAGCGGTCCTACGAGCAGTACTTC. This encodes CASSLERSYEQYF.

The chain joins TRBV7-3 to TRBJ2-3; 11 bases are a match to TRBD2. The CDR3 is 16 residues long. After removal of 2 bases from V and 4 bases from J, the junction contained 5 bases not matched to a gene. Germline CDR1 SGHTA, CDR2 FQGTGA. The CDR3 here is CASSLSSGGKADTQYF. The CDR3 DNA follows: TGTGCCAGCAGCTTATCTAGCGGGGGGAAGGCAGATACGCAGTATTTT.

The rearrangement joins TRBV12-5 to TRBJ1-3, with TRBD1 matching over 9 bases. Looked up from germline, CDR1 is LGHNT and CDR2 is FRNRAP. The CDR3 loop spans 18 amino acids. V shed 0 bases and J 1 base; nucleotides not matched to a gene: 7. Written as DNA, the CDR3 is TGTGCTAGTGGTTTGGTACTGGGACAGGGCCATTCTGGAAACACCATATATTTT. Amino acids: CASGLVLGQGHSGNTIYF. The full variable domain, in which reference TRBV12-5 and TRBJ1-3 provide the parts outside the CDR3, is DARVTQTPRHKVTEMGQEVTMRCQPILGHNTVFWYRQTMMQGLELLAYFRNRAPLDDSGMPKDRFSAEMPDATLATLKIQPSEPRDSAVYFCASGLVLGQGHSGNTIYFGEGSWLTVV.

The gene calls are TRBV6-5 and TRBJ1-1; 7 bases agree with TRBD1. CDR1 is MNHEY, CDR2 SVGAGI, per germline. V trimming: 2 bases; J trimming: 5 bases; junction bases outside the gene matches: 5. CDR3 length: 14 amino acids. This CDR3 is CASSYEQGETEAFF. The CDR3 DNA follows: TGTGCCAGCAGTTACGAGCAGGGGGAAACTGAAGCTTTCTTT.

The J gene is TRBJ2-1, the V gene TRBV4-1; D not certain. The CDR3 spans 11 residues. Looked up from germline, CDR1 is MGHRA and CDR2 is YSYEKL. V was pared by 4 bases and J by 8 bases, with 6 bases between. CDR3 amino acids: CASSRLDEQFF. The CDR3 bases are TGCGCCAGCAGCCGGTTGGATGAGCAGTTCTTC.

J is TRBJ1-1 and V is TRBV29-1, with TRBD1 as a possible D gene (5 bases). Germline assignment: CDR1 SQVTM and CDR2 ANQGSEA. CDR3 length: 13 amino acids. The ends were cut back, 3 bases at V and 1 base at J, with 9 bases in the middle. This chain's CDR3 is CSVDGGGNTEAFF. The CDR3 coding sequence is TGCAGCGTTGATGGGGGGGGGAACACTGAAGCTTTCTTT.

The chain couples TRBV19 to TRBJ1-3, with TRBD1 identical over 9 bases. This CDR3 is 15 amino acids long. With V trimmed by 5 bases and J by 2 bases, 4 bases remained unmatched. Germline loops: CDR1 LNHDA, CDR2 SQIVND (reference sequence). CDR3 protein: CASSPGQGTGNTIYF. CDR3 DNA sequence: TGTGCCAGTAGTCCGGGACAGGGAACTGGAAACACCATATATTTT.

This clone was seen a handful of times. This rearrangement joins TRBV29-1 to TRBJ2-7, with 12 nucleotides matching TRBD2. CDR3 length: 13 residues. The ends lost 6 bases at V and 2 bases at J; junction bases unmatched: 2. Germline V gene lookup returns CDR1 SQVTM and CDR2 ANQGSEA. This chain's CDR3 is CSVRTSGTYEQYF. In DNA, the CDR3 is TGCAGCGTGAGGACTAGCGGGACCTACGAGCAGTACTTC.

The chain combines TRBV2 with TRBJ2-3; D not resolved. Germline CDR1 SNHLY, CDR2 FYNNEI. The germline V and J ends were trimmed by 1 base and 1 base, with 6 bases remaining between them. The CDR3 loop spans 14 amino acids. CDR3 sequence: CASSEGVRTDTQYF. As DNA, the CDR3 is TGTGCCAGCAGTGAAGGAGTCCGCACAGATACGCAGTATTTT.

The chain carries TRBV27 and TRBJ2-5, with D uncertain. Trimming removed 2 bases from V and 1 base from J, with 8 bases in between. Germline loops: CDR1 MNHEY, CDR2 SMNVEV (reference sequence). The length of the CDR3 is 14 residues. The CDR3, as DNA: TGTGCCAGCAGTTTAGCCAGGAGCCAAGAGACCCAGTACTTC. This encodes CASSLARSQETQYF.